These 21 T cell receptor beta chains were sequenced from one sample in a study of cytomegalovirus exposure and HLA in healthy donors. Method: immunoSEQ multiplex PCR; TCRdb's copy keeps in-frame clones and lacks some. The sample lists about 170,000 clones, about 83% occurring once. Sample: PBMCs. These receptors all stem from a woman in her 30s in good health and CMV-seronegative.

The chain employs TRBV5-6 and TRBJ1-2, with TRBD1 identical over 7 bases. The V gene's germline CDR1 is SGHDT and CDR2 YYEEEE. J lost 11 bases, V lost 6 bases, and 16 bases had no gene match. The CDR3 is 14 amino acids. CDR3 in amino acids: CASTLRGGGGRYTF. DNA of the CDR3: TGTGCCAGCACCTTACGAGGGGGCGGAGGAAGGTACACCTTC.

The chain employs TRBV29-1 and TRBJ2-5, with D possibly TRBD2 on 5 matching bases. Deletions cut 3 bases from V and 5 bases from J, with 7 bases between. The CDR3 has 11 amino acids. Germline V gives CDR1 SQVTM, CDR2 ANQGSEA. CDR3: CSVDSGETQYF. CDR3 DNA: TGCAGCGTTGACTCGGGGGAGACCCAGTACTTC.

The chain joins TRBV15 to TRBJ1-1; D might be TRBD1 (5 bases). CDR1 is LNHNV, CDR2 YYDKDF, per germline (reference sequence). The CDR3 consists of 17 residues. With 0 bases removed from V and 1 base from J, the gap between germline ends came to 15 bases. CDR3 sequence reads: CATSRDYMTVKNTEAFF. DNA for the CDR3: TGTGCCACCAGCAGAGATTACATGACAGTTAAGAACACTGAAGCTTTCTTT.

The chain carries TRBV5-4 and TRBJ2-7, with 7 positions matching TRBD1. Germline-derived CDR1 and CDR2 are SGHNT and YYREEE (reference sequence). With V trimmed by 2 bases and J by 6 bases, 5 bases remained unmatched. The CDR3 has 13 residues. The CDR3 loop is CASSFDRVGEQYF. DNA of the CDR3: TGTGCCAGCAGCTTCGACAGGGTAGGCGAGCAGTACTTC.

The rearrangement joins TRBV7-6 to TRBJ1-3, with D hard to call. V was cut by 2 bases and J by 2 bases, with 16 bases left in between. CDR3 length equals 17 residues. From germline, CDR1 is SGHVS and CDR2 FNYEAQ. For the CDR3, the DNA is TGTGCCAGCAGCTTAAATAGCGGTGGAACAGCTGGAAACACCATATATTTT. This translates into CASSLNSGGTAGNTIYF.

Notes on this clone: One end of the junction is discordant with germline, which a read error may explain. The chain uses TRBV7-2 and TRBJ2-4, with TRBD1 as a possible D gene (6 bases). The CDR3 extends over 12 amino acids. Germline V gene lookup returns CDR1 SGHTA and CDR2 FQGNSA. Here the CDR3 DNA reads TGTGCCAGCAGCTTACCAGGGGTGGCAGGCACATTC. It is translated as CASSLPGVAGTF.

The V gene is TRBV5-1, the J gene TRBJ1-2; TRBD1 matches 7 bases. This CDR3 has 17 residues. V shed 3 bases and J 0 bases; nucleotides not matched to a gene: 11. Germline CDR1 reads SGHRS; CDR2 reads YFSETQ. CDR3 protein: CASSSKITGDPNYGYTF. Here the CDR3 DNA reads TGCGCCAGCAGCTCAAAAATAACAGGGGACCCTAACTATGGCTACACCTTC. The full variable domain, completed using reference TRBV5-1 and TRBJ1-2, is KAGVTQTPRYLIKTRGQQVTLSCSPISGHRSVSWYQQTPGQGLQFLFEYFSETQRNKGNFPGRFSGRQFSNSRSEMNVSTLELGDSALYLCASSSKITGDPNYGYTFGSGTRLTVV.

The rearrangement links TRBV12-5 to TRBJ1-1; possible D gene TRBD1, 6 bases. Germline V gene data show CDR1 as LGHNT and CDR2 as FRNRAP. The V and J ends lost 0 bases and 7 bases respectively, with 27 bases between them. The CDR3 sequence is 19 residues long. CDR3 sequence reads: CASGLVLSRPTGLGGEAFF. For the CDR3, the DNA is TGTGCTAGTGGTTTGGTACTCTCAAGGCCGACAGGCCTTGGTGGTGAAGCTTTCTTT.

This chain joins TRBV5-4 and TRBJ2-3; a possible D gene is TRBD1 (6 bases). Trimming took off 5 bases at V and 0 bases at J, with 13 bases between the two ends. This CDR3 has 15 amino acids. Per the germline V gene, CDR1 is SGHNT and CDR2 is YYREEE (reference sequence). The CDR3 here is CASSSWTASTDTQYF. CDR3 nucleotide sequence: TGTGCCAGCAGTTCCTGGACAGCTAGCACAGATACGCAGTATTTT.

This sequence joins TRBV7-2 and TRBJ1-5; 9 bases line up with TRBD1. Losses at the gene ends were 4 bases for V and 9 bases for J; bases not matched to a gene: 10. CDR1 SGHTA and CDR2 FQGNSA come from the germline V gene. The CDR3 covers 15 residues. Written as DNA, the CDR3 is TGTGCCAGCAGCTCGGGGACAGGGTGGACATCGCCCCAGCATTTT. The encoded protein is CASSSGTGWTSPQHF.

CDR3 sequence: CAISERRGVYEQYF. The CDR3, as DNA: TGTGCCATCAGTGAACGGCGGGGGGTTTACGAGCAGTACTTC. The J gene is TRBJ2-7, the V gene TRBV10-3, with 8 bases lining up with TRBD2. Germline V gene lookup returns CDR1 ENHRY and CDR2 SYGVKD. CDR3 length: 14 residues. Unmatched junction bases numbered 5, after V lost 3 bases and J lost 4 bases.

With respect to this clone: Other DNA sequences in this specimen translate into the identical CDR3. CDR3 DNA sequence: TGTGCCAGCAGTTTAGGGCAGAACACTGAAGCTTTCTTT. Protein sequence: CASSLGQNTEAFF. The rearrangement links TRBV27 to TRBJ1-1, with D unclear. This CDR3 comprises 13 residues. V lost 2 bases and J lost 1, with 5 bases in between. CDR1 is MNHEY and CDR2 is SMNVEV in the germline V gene (reference sequence).

The V gene is TRBV7-6, the J gene TRBJ2-7, with D perhaps TRBD1 (6 bases). This CDR3 is built from 14 residues. Germline V gene data show CDR1 as SGHVS and CDR2 as FNYEAQ. Trimming removed 5 bases at V and 7 bases at J, with 18 bases between. CDR3 nucleotides: TGTGCCAGCAGCCAAGCGTATGGGGGCTGGGAGCAGTACTTC. As protein: CASSQAYGGWEQYF.

The chain has TRBV25-1 and TRBJ2-3; perhaps TRBD1 as D (6 bases). Deletions cut 6 bases from V and 1 base from J, with 8 bases between. The length of the CDR3 is 13 residues. The V gene's germline CDR1 is MGHDK and CDR2 SYGVNS. The CDR3 bases are TGTGCCAGCAGCAGGACAGGCACAGATACGCAGTATTTT. Translation gives CASSRTGTDTQYF.

The chain combines TRBV7-9 with TRBJ1-1; D perhaps matches TRBD1 (6 bases). V gave up 5 bases and J gave up 8 bases, with 21 bases separating them. The CDR3 is made up of 15 amino acids. The germline V gene has CDR1 SEHNR and CDR2 FQNEAQ (reference sequence). The CDR3 loop is CASSPTGHPSSEAFF. The CDR3 region has the DNA TGTGCCAGCAGCCCGACGGGACACCCCTCTTCCGAAGCTTTCTTT.

CDR3: CASSPATGSLDDEQYF. DNA of the CDR3: TGTGCCAGCAGCCCCGCCACGGGGTCTTTAGATGACGAGCAGTACTTC. This sequence joins TRBV27 and TRBJ2-7; possibly TRBD2 for D (5 bases). This CDR3 is built from 16 residues. The V and J ends lost 6 bases and 5 bases respectively, with 23 bases between them. The germline V gene encodes CDR1 MNHEY and CDR2 SMNVEV (reference sequence).

This rearrangement joins TRBV29-1 to TRBJ2-3; 7 bases are a match to TRBD1. This CDR3 spans 13 amino acids. Germline values: CDR1 SQVTM, CDR2 ANQGSEA. With 5 bases clipped from V and 4 bases from J, the junction kept 6 bases outside the gene matches. CDR3: CSVLGRGSDTQYF. DNA for the CDR3: TGCAGCGTTCTCGGCAGGGGGTCAGATACGCAGTATTTT.

This clone has just one count. V usage is TRBV27 and J usage is TRBJ2-3; weak D call: TRBD1 (5 bases). With 1 base removed from V and 4 bases from J, the gap between germline ends came to 6 bases. The CDR3 runs to 13 residues. Per germline, CDR1 MNHEY and CDR2 SMNVEV (reference sequence). The CDR3 DNA reads as TGTGCCAGCAGTTTATTCAGGGCAGATACGCAGTATTTT. It yields the protein CASSLFRADTQYF.

This clone was observed once. The rearrangement uses TRBV6-6 and TRBJ2-7; possible D gene TRBD1, 5 bases. Germline CDR1 MNHNY, CDR2 SVGAGI (reference sequence). The CDR3 runs to 14 residues. V lost 0 bases and J 3 bases, leaving 9 bases between the germline ends. Here the CDR3 DNA reads TGTGCCAGCAGTTACTCAGGGGATGTCTACGAGCAGTACTTC. Protein: CASSYSGDVYEQYF.

The rearrangement joins TRBV7-8 to TRBJ1-1; possible D gene TRBD1, 5 bases. The V end lost 5 bases, the J end lost 1 base, and 11 bases lay between the germline ends. The CDR3 consists of 14 residues. Germline lookup yields CDR1 SGHVS and CDR2 FQNEAQ. CDR3 region: CASSPTDRNTEAFF. As DNA, the CDR3 is TGTGCCAGCAGCCCTACCGACAGGAACACTGAAGCTTTCTTT.

The chain employs TRBV7-9 and TRBJ2-7; tentative D call: TRBD2 (6 bases). The germline V and J ends were trimmed by 1 base and 6 bases, with 16 bases remaining between them. CDR1 is SEHNR, CDR2 FQNEAQ, per germline (reference sequence). The CDR3 length is 15 residues. CDR3 region: CASSLVGRDLGEQYF. CDR3 DNA: TGTGCCAGCAGCTTAGTAGGGCGGGATTTGGGCGAGCAGTACTTC.